A selection of T cell receptor beta chains follows, all from one sample in a study of beta chain features in type 1 diabetes. Method: immunoSEQ multiplex PCR; TCRdb's copy keeps in-frame clones and lacks some. The sample shows 500,000 to 650,000 clones, about an eighth of them seen only once. Material for sequencing was naive CD4+ T cells from blood. The origin of the receptors is a man aged 25 to 40 with type 1 diabetes. CDR3s include the opening cysteine and the closing phenylalanine or tryptophan. A D gene is named only where the DNA matches it firmly. Size is omitted from some rows. Given values are once, few, many or a class for expanded clones.

j_call: TRBJ2-7; v_call: TRBV10-3; clone_size: .; d_call: TRBD1; cdr3_nt: TGTGCCATCAGCAGGACAGGGACCTACGAGCAGTACTTC; cdr3_aa: CAISRTGTYEQYF
j_call: TRBJ1-6; v_call: TRBV28; clone_size: .; d_call: .; cdr3_nt: TGTGCCATCGCACCAGGCCGATTCGATTCACCCCTCCACTTT; cdr3_aa: CAIAPGRFDSPLHF
j_call: TRBJ1-6; v_call: TRBV6-1; clone_size: few; d_call: TRBD1; cdr3_nt: TGTGCCAGCAGGCCGGGACAGGGGACAGAGTCACCCCTCCACTTT; cdr3_aa: CASRPGQGTESPLHF
j_call: TRBJ1-5; v_call: TRBV6-1; clone_size: .; d_call: .; cdr3_nt: TGTGCCAGCAGTGAAGCGGGGGGTCCGCCCCAGCATTTT; cdr3_aa: CASSEAGGPPQHF
j_call: TRBJ2-6; v_call: TRBV9; clone_size: .; d_call: .; cdr3_nt: TGTGCCAGCAGCCCGGGAGCCTCTGGGGCCAACGTCCTGACTTTC; cdr3_aa: CASSPGASGANVLTF
j_call: TRBJ2-4; v_call: TRBV4-1; clone_size: .; d_call: TRBD1; cdr3_nt: TGCGCCAGCAGCAGAGACAGGGAAAACATTCAGTACTTC; cdr3_aa: CASSRDRENIQYF
j_call: TRBJ2-5; v_call: TRBV13; clone_size: .; d_call: .; cdr3_nt: TGTGCCAGCAGCTTAAAACAGGGTTATCAAGAGACCCAGTACTTC; cdr3_aa: CASSLKQGYQETQYF
j_call: TRBJ1-4; v_call: TRBV23-1; clone_size: few; d_call: .; cdr3_nt: TGCGCCAGCAGTCCTACTCGGTCTGAAAAACTGTTTTTT; cdr3_aa: CASSPTRSEKLFF
j_call: TRBJ2-3; v_call: TRBV29-1; clone_size: few; d_call: .; cdr3_nt: TGCAGCGTTGGATCGGGGCGCGGGACAGATACGCAGTATTTT; cdr3_aa: CSVGSGRGTDTQYF
j_call: TRBJ2-2; v_call: TRBV29-1; clone_size: .; d_call: TRBD1; cdr3_nt: TGCAGCGTTATGGACAGGGTCACCGGGGAGCTGTTTTTT; cdr3_aa: CSVMDRVTGELFF
j_call: TRBJ2-1; v_call: TRBV13; clone_size: few; d_call: .; cdr3_nt: TGTGCCAGCAGCTTAGAGGGGGTGGAGGGGTACAATGAGCAGTTCTTC; cdr3_aa: CASSLEGVEGYNEQFF
j_call: TRBJ2-1; v_call: TRBV9; clone_size: few; d_call: TRBD2; cdr3_nt: TGTGCCAGCAGCCGAGACCTAGCGGGGGGGAAAGATGAGCAGTTCTTC; cdr3_aa: CASSRDLAGGKDEQFF
j_call: TRBJ1-2; v_call: TRBV10-3; clone_size: few; d_call: .; cdr3_nt: TGTGCCATCAGTGAGCCGGTAGGAACTAACTATGGCTACACCTTC; cdr3_aa: CAISEPVGTNYGYTF
j_call: TRBJ1-2; v_call: TRBV2; clone_size: .; d_call: .; cdr3_nt: TGTGCCAGCAGGACCAGGACGGTGTATGGTGGCTACACCTTC; cdr3_aa: CASRTRTVYGGYTF
j_call: TRBJ1-2; v_call: TRBV29-1; clone_size: .; d_call: .; cdr3_nt: TGCAGCGTCGGGGGCCTCTATGGCTACACCTTC; cdr3_aa: CSVGGLYGYTF
j_call: TRBJ2-3; v_call: TRBV5-1; clone_size: few; d_call: TRBD1; cdr3_nt: TGCGCCAGCACTCCTGGACAGGTCACAGATACGCAGTATTTT; cdr3_aa: CASTPGQVTDTQYF
j_call: TRBJ1-5; v_call: TRBV9; clone_size: .; d_call: .; cdr3_nt: TGTGCCAGCAGCGTAGGAATCGGGGGTTCAGTCGCAATGGAGCCCCAGCATTTT; cdr3_aa: CASSVGIGGSVAMEPQHF
j_call: TRBJ1-1; v_call: TRBV20-1; clone_size: few; d_call: .; cdr3_nt: TGCAGTCCGGCGAACACTGAAGCTTTCTTT; cdr3_aa: CSPANTEAFF
j_call: TRBJ1-3; v_call: TRBV14; clone_size: few; d_call: .; cdr3_nt: TGTGCCAGCAGCCAATGGGGGGCCCGAAACACCATATATTTT; cdr3_aa: CASSQWGARNTIYF
j_call: TRBJ1-2; v_call: TRBV6-6; clone_size: .; d_call: TRBD1; cdr3_nt: TGTGCCAGCAGTTACTCGGGACAGACGTCTAACTATGGCTACACCTTC; cdr3_aa: CASSYSGQTSNYGYTF
j_call: TRBJ2-1; v_call: TRBV28; clone_size: few; d_call: .; cdr3_nt: TGTGCCAGCAGTTCCGACATTGGTAGAGGCCTGGGGCAGTTCTTC; cdr3_aa: CASSSDIGRGLGQFF
j_call: TRBJ1-6; v_call: TRBV29-1; clone_size: few; d_call: .; cdr3_nt: TGCAGCGCCCGAGGCGGCTCCTATAATTCACCCCTCCACTTT; cdr3_aa: CSARGGSYNSPLHF
j_call: TRBJ2-7; v_call: TRBV29-1; clone_size: few; d_call: TRBD1; cdr3_nt: TGCAGCGTTGAAGGGCGGACAGGGGCCTCCGCGATGAGCGAGCAGTACTTC; cdr3_aa: CSVEGRTGASAMSEQYF
j_call: TRBJ2-7; v_call: TRBV7-9; clone_size: .; d_call: .; cdr3_nt: TGTGCCAGCAGCTTATTCTACGAGCAGTACTTC; cdr3_aa: CASSLFYEQYF
j_call: TRBJ1-1; v_call: TRBV19; clone_size: few; d_call: .; cdr3_nt: TGTGCCAGTAGTAGAGGGCGGGACACTGAAGCTTTCTTT; cdr3_aa: CASSRGRDTEAFF
j_call: TRBJ2-5; v_call: TRBV7-2; clone_size: .; d_call: TRBD1; cdr3_nt: TGTGCCAGCAGCTTACCCCGCCGGGGACAGGGGACGACCCAGTACTTC; cdr3_aa: CASSLPRRGQGTTQYF
j_call: TRBJ1-6; v_call: TRBV5-4; clone_size: .; d_call: .; cdr3_nt: TGTGCCAGCAGCTTGGCAGGGAGTAATTCACCCCTCCACTTT; cdr3_aa: CASSLAGSNSPLHF
j_call: TRBJ2-4; v_call: TRBV21-1; clone_size: .; d_call: .; cdr3_nt: TGTGCCAGCACTGCAGAGAGGCGGGGGGGCCCCAAAAACATTCAGTACTTC; cdr3_aa: CASTAERRGGPKNIQYF
j_call: TRBJ2-1; v_call: TRBV11-2; clone_size: few; d_call: TRBD2; cdr3_nt: TGTGCCAGCAGCTTAGTGACTAGCGATATAAATGAGCAGTTCTTC; cdr3_aa: CASSLVTSDINEQFF
j_call: TRBJ2-7; v_call: TRBV30; clone_size: .; d_call: .; cdr3_nt: TGTGCCTGGAGTGGTTCGGGATACGAGCAGTACTTC; cdr3_aa: CAWSGSGYEQYF
j_call: TRBJ2-1; v_call: TRBV6-6; clone_size: few; d_call: .; cdr3_nt: TGTGCCAGACATAACAATGAGCAGTTCTTC; cdr3_aa: CARHNNEQFF
j_call: TRBJ1-3; v_call: TRBV4-1; clone_size: .; d_call: .; cdr3_nt: TGCGCCAGCAGCCAAGACGACCGAGGAAACACCATATATTTT; cdr3_aa: CASSQDDRGNTIYF
j_call: TRBJ1-1; v_call: TRBV4-3; clone_size: .; d_call: TRBD1; cdr3_nt: TGCGCCAGCAGCCGAGACAGGGCGGATACTGAAGCTTTCTTT; cdr3_aa: CASSRDRADTEAFF
j_call: TRBJ2-3; v_call: TRBV11-2; clone_size: .; d_call: .; cdr3_nt: TGTGCCAGCAGCTATGACCGTTATACGCAGTATTTT; cdr3_aa: CASSYDRYTQYF
j_call: TRBJ1-2; v_call: TRBV28; clone_size: .; d_call: .; cdr3_nt: TGTGCCAGCAGTCTGGAGGGACGTGGCTACACCTTC; cdr3_aa: CASSLEGRGYTF